The 2 T cell receptor beta chains listed next were all sequenced from one sample in a study of OX40 agonist ivuxolimab in advanced cancers. Using immunoSEQ multiplex PCR, the repertoire was profiled, and TCRdb retains in-frame clones only, with some absent. The table includes over 65,000 clones, about 90% detected once. This specimen consisted of CD4+ or CD8+ T cells sorted from blood, obtained in a trial of the OX40 agonist ivuxolimab. The receptors originated from an adult with an advanced solid tumor such as melanoma, head and neck, liver or kidney cancer.

J is TRBJ1-2 and V is TRBV27, with TRBD1 as a possible D gene (5 bases). Trimming pared 8 bases from V and 12 bases from J, leaving 16 bases between. There are 11 residues in the CDR3. Germline CDR1 reads MNHEY; CDR2 reads SMNVEV (reference sequence). The CDR3 loop reads CASGVGGLHTF. DNA for the CDR3: TGTGCCAGCGGCGTCGGGGGGTTGCACACCTTC.

J is TRBJ2-7 and V is TRBV29-1; weak D call: TRBD1 (5 bases). Germline lookup yields CDR1 SQVTM and CDR2 ANQGSEA. The CDR3 runs 12 residues. The ends were cut back, 5 bases at V and 9 bases at J, with 17 bases in the middle. The DNA of the CDR3 is TGCAGCGTTCCTGGACAAACGGTTGGGCAGTACTTC. Translation gives CSVPGQTVGQYF.